This note documents a single T cell receptor (beta chain) sequence. The antigen remains unidentified. Sequencing was performed with immunoSEQ multiplex PCR; in TCRdb, only in-frame clones are kept and a portion is missing. The table has about 21,000 clones, 65% to 90% seen once. The source of the sample is a study of T cells in localized non-small cell lung cancer. General observations from the study: It was uninvolved adjacent lung that showed the highest T cell clonality, exceeding tumor. Appearance in adjacent lung was seen for a median about 58 of the top 100 tumor clones.

CDR3 length: 18 residues. The starting material was peripheral blood, obtained before any cancer treatment. The clonotype was recovered from a man between 40 and 69 years old with stage I lung adenocarcinoma. The chain links TRBV21-1 to TRBJ2-6; TRBD1 is the table's D call and was not checked against the DNA. TRBV21-1 represents a pseudogene. CDR3 sequence: CASSNSRDRVTGANVLTF. The CDR3 DNA reads TGTGCCAGCAGCAATTCCCGGGACAGGGTAACTGGGGCCAACGTCCTGACTTTC.